This T cell receptor (beta chain) derives from a study of monozygotic twins with cystic fibrosis. Trimming removed 0 bases from V and 0 bases from J, with 9 bases in between. The CDR3 runs to 15 residues. The germline CDR1 and CDR2 sequences are SGHNT and YYREEE (reference sequence). TCRdb's table, derived via immunoSEQ multiplex PCR, lists solely in-frame clones and lacks some. The sample consists of about 32,000 clones, roughly 97% of them appearing once. The V and J genes are TRBV5-4 and TRBJ1-1, with D unclear. The sequence was collected from a girl aged 2 to 9 with cystic fibrosis. The sample consisted of blood. The CDR3 here is CASSLVGIMNTEAFF. The CDR3 DNA is TGTGCCAGCAGCTTGGTAGGAATCATGAACACTGAAGCTTTCTTT.